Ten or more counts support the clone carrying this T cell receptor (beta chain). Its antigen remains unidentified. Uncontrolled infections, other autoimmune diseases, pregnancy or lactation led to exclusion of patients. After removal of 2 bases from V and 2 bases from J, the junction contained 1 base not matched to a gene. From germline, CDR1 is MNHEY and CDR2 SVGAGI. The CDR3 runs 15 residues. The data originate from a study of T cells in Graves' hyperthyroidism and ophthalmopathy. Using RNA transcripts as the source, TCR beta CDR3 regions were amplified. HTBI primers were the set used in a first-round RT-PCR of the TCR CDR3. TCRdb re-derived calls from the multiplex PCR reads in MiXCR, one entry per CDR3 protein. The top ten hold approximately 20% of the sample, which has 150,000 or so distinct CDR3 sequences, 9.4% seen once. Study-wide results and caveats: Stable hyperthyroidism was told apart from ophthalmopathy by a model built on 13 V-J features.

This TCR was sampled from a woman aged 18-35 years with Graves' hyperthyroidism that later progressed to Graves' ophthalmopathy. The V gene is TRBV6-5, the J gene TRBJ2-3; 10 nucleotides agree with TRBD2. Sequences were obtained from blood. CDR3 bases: TGTGCCAGCAGTTACGGGACTAGCGACACAGATACGCAGTATTTT. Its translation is CASSYGTSDTDTQYF.